Each of the 30 T cell receptor beta chains below was sequenced from the same sample in a study of somatic mutations in cytotoxic T cells in rheumatoid arthritis. Here immunoSEQ multiplex PCR was the method, and the copy in TCRdb shows in-frame clones only, minus some. Of 6,000 to 9,500 clones in the sample, 74% were seen once. The sample consisted of CD8+ T cells sorted from blood. All receptors come from an adult with rheumatoid arthritis.

CDR3 coding DNA: TGTGCCAGCAGCGGGGACAGGCGAGGAAACACCATATATTTT. Its translation: CASSGDRRGNTIYF. V and J are TRBV7-6 and TRBJ1-3; 8 nucleotides align to TRBD1. Looked up from germline, CDR1 is SGHVS and CDR2 is FNYEAQ. The ends lost 5 bases at V and 4 bases at J; junction bases unmatched: 4. This CDR3 has 14 amino acids.

The chain links TRBV9 to TRBJ2-5, with 9 bases fitting TRBD2. CDR1 is SGDLS, CDR2 YYNGEE, per germline. The CDR3 covers 16 residues. With V trimmed by 3 bases and J by 3 bases, 9 bases remained unmatched. The CDR3: CASSAKEREAEETQYF. CDR3 coding DNA: TGTGCCAGCAGCGCTAAGGAGCGGGAGGCTGAAGAGACCCAGTACTTC.

This clone has only one observation. This chain connects TRBV10-2 to TRBJ2-7; 7 bases are a match to TRBD1. With 4 bases clipped from V and 2 bases from J, the junction kept 8 bases outside the gene matches. This CDR3 contains 15 residues. CDR1 is WSHSY, CDR2 SAAADI, per germline. In DNA form, the CDR3 reads TGCGCCAGCAGTGTCAATAGGGACAGTACCTACGAGCAGTACTTC. It codes for CASSVNRDSTYEQYF.

The chain links TRBV5-1 to TRBJ1-2; 7 bases are shared with TRBD1. The CDR3 runs to 15 residues. J was trimmed by 7 bases and V by 2 bases; bases with no gene match: 11. The germline V gene has CDR1 SGHRS and CDR2 YFSETQ. This CDR3 reads CASSFHHTGDGGYTF. The CDR3 nucleotides are TGCGCCAGCAGCTTCCATCATACAGGGGACGGTGGCTACACCTTC.

The chain recombines TRBV6-5 with TRBJ2-2; the D is unclear. The CDR3 is made up of 15 amino acids. The V end was cut by 0 bases, the J end by 2 bases, with 7 bases between. Germline-derived CDR1 and CDR2 are MNHEY and SVGAGI. The CDR3 protein is CASSYSTANTGELFF. CDR3 DNA: TGTGCCAGCAGTTACTCCACGGCCAACACCGGGGAGCTGTTTTTT.

CDR3 sequence (DNA): TGTGCCACCAGCCGAAAGGGAGTGGGGGAGCAGTACTTC. Residues: CATSRKGVGEQYF. This chain uses TRBV15 with TRBJ2-5, with D possibly called TRBD1 or TRBD2 (5 bases each). The CDR3 loop spans 13 amino acids. V lost 5 bases and J lost 11, with 18 bases in between. Germline V CDR1 and CDR2: LNHNV, YYDKDF (reference sequence).

V usage is TRBV5-8 and J usage is TRBJ1-4; D not certain. The germline gives CDR1 SGHTS, CDR2 YDEGEE. The CDR3 consists of 16 residues. Trimming shortened V by 4 bases and J by 0 bases, and 13 bases separated the two germline ends. The CDR3 reads CASSRLGAATNEKLFF. The CDR3 DNA reads as TGTGCCAGCAGCCGGCTGGGCGCCGCAACTAATGAAAAACTGTTTTTT. The full variable domain, completed using reference TRBV5-8 and TRBJ1-4, is EAGVTQSPTHLIKTRGQQATLRCSPISGHTSVYWYQQALGLGLQFLLWYDEGEERNRGNFPPRFSGRQFPNYSSELNVNALELEDSALYLCASSRLGAATNEKLFFGSGTQLSVL.

The rearrangement links TRBV2 to TRBJ2-4, with a weak D call TRBD2 (7 bases). The CDR3 consists of 15 residues. With 6 bases removed from V and 7 bases from J, the gap between germline ends came to 19 bases. Germline V gives CDR1 SNHLY, CDR2 FYNNEI. CDR3 in DNA: TGTGCCAGCAGGAAGGGGGGGATGGAGGGTAACATTCAGTACTTC. Its translation: CASRKGGMEGNIQYF.

The chain recombines TRBV5-1 with TRBJ1-1; D is unresolved. The germline V gene has CDR1 SGHRS and CDR2 YFSETQ. CDR3 size: 13 residues. V lost 2 bases and J 3 bases, leaving 8 bases between the germline ends. Here the CDR3 DNA reads TGCGCCAGCAGCTTTGCCTTGCACACTGAAGCTTTCTTT. It encodes CASSFALHTEAFF.

This chain links TRBV28 with TRBJ2-1; D remains unclear. V gave up 6 bases and J gave up 8 bases, with 8 bases separating them. The CDR3 is made up of 11 amino acids. Germline CDR1 reads MDHEN; CDR2 reads SYDVKM. The CDR3 nucleotides are TGTGCCAGCAGCACACCGCATGAGCAGTTCTTC. It is translated as CASSTPHEQFF.

This rearrangement joins TRBV6-4 to TRBJ2-6; unclear D gene. Looked up from germline, CDR1 is MRHNA and CDR2 is SNTAGT. Trimming pared 2 bases from V and 2 bases from J, leaving 4 bases between. The CDR3 length is 14 residues. CDR3 coding DNA: TGTGCCAGCAGTGACAGGGCTGGGGCCAACGTCCTGACTTTC. The encoded protein is CASSDRAGANVLTF.

CDR3 residues: CASSLQASVVYNEQFF. CDR3 nucleotide sequence: TGCGCCAGCAGCTTACAGGCTAGCGTAGTATACAATGAGCAGTTCTTC. This chain connects TRBV5-1 to TRBJ2-1, with a possible D match to TRBD2 (6 bases). The CDR3 is made up of 16 amino acids. CDR1 SGHRS and CDR2 YFSETQ come from the germline V gene. Trimming pared 2 bases from V and 4 bases from J, leaving 16 bases between.

This sequence joins TRBV4-1 and TRBJ2-1; 11 positions agree with TRBD2. This CDR3 contains 15 residues. Germline loops: CDR1 MGHRA, CDR2 YSYEKL. With V trimmed by 0 bases and J by 9 bases, 4 bases remained unmatched. DNA of the CDR3: TGCGCCAGCAGCCAAGATCTAGCGGGAGGAGGTGAGCAGTTCTTC. Protein product: CASSQDLAGGGEQFF.

The rearrangement joins TRBV2 to TRBJ1-3; the D is unclear. This CDR3 comprises 13 residues. Germline V lookup: CDR1 SNHLY, CDR2 FYNNEI. V was trimmed by 5 bases and J by 0 bases, leaving 5 bases between them. CDR3 amino acids: CASSSLSGNTIYF. The DNA for the CDR3 is TGTGCCAGCAGTTCCCTCTCTGGAAACACCATATATTTT.

The chain couples TRBV13 to TRBJ2-3; the match to TRBD2 covers 7 bases. With V trimmed by 5 bases and J by 2 bases, 7 bases remained unmatched. The CDR3 spans 15 residues. CDR1 and CDR2 from the germline V gene are PRHDT and FYEKMQ (reference sequence). The CDR3, as DNA: TGTGCCAGCAGCCCCAGCGGGGCGATCACAGATACGCAGTATTTT. This codes for CASSPSGAITDTQYF.

This sequence joins TRBV27 and TRBJ2-3; D is ambiguous. Trimming left V 0 bases short and J 6 bases short, with 13 bases between. The CDR3 sequence is 15 residues long. Germline CDR1 reads MNHEY; CDR2 reads SMNVEV (reference sequence). CDR3 residues: CASSLSRLPGDTQYF. The CDR3 DNA reads TGTGCCAGCAGTTTATCGCGACTGCCCGGGGATACGCAGTATTTT.

In this sample, this clone turned up once. This chain joins TRBV10-1 and TRBJ2-1, with D perhaps assigned TRBD1 or TRBD2 (5 bases each). CDR1 WNHNN and CDR2 SYGVQD come from the germline V gene (reference sequence). The CDR3 is 13 residues long. Trimming stripped 2 bases from V and 10 bases from J, with 12 bases between. CDR3 protein: CASSEDGGIEQFF. The DNA for the CDR3 is TGCGCCAGCAGTGAGGATGGGGGTATCGAGCAGTTCTTC.

V is TRBV2 and J is TRBJ1-4; possibly TRBD1 for D (5 bases). The V end was cut by 6 bases, the J end by 12 bases, with 29 bases between. The CDR3 has 17 amino acids. Germline V lookup: CDR1 SNHLY, CDR2 FYNNEI. CDR3 bases: TGTGCCAGCAGAACCGGGGCCTTCTCAAGTCTGGGTAAAGAACTGTTTTTT. Its protein is CASRTGAFSSLGKELFF.

The chain combines TRBV6-6 with TRBJ1-1; D may be TRBD1 (6 bases). The CDR3 has 13 residues. V shed 6 bases and J shed 0 bases, with 8 bases lying between them. Germline V gene lookup returns CDR1 MNHNY and CDR2 SVGAGI (reference sequence). This CDR3 is CASRRGMNTEAFF. CDR3 coding DNA: TGTGCCAGCAGAAGGGGGATGAACACTGAAGCTTTCTTT.

This chain connects TRBV19 to TRBJ1-2; no definite D call. The germline V and J ends were trimmed by 4 bases and 0 bases, with 9 bases remaining between them. The CDR3 length is 14 residues. Germline-derived CDR1 and CDR2 are LNHDA and SQIVND (reference sequence). The CDR3 DNA reads as TGTGCCAGTAGTACCAGACAAACTAACTATGGCTACACCTTC. Encoded protein: CASSTRQTNYGYTF.

J is TRBJ2-1 and V is TRBV7-6; D possibly corresponds to TRBD1 (6 bases). The V gene lost 4 bases and the J gene lost 6 bases, with 10 bases spanning the gap. CDR1 is SGHVS and CDR2 is FNYEAQ in the germline V gene. This CDR3 comprises 13 residues. The CDR3 spells CASSSSQGNEQFF. DNA for the CDR3: TGTGCCAGCAGCTCCTCACAGGGCAATGAGCAGTTCTTC.

The chain recombines TRBV5-1 with TRBJ1-1; no reliable D call. The germline V and J ends were trimmed by 1 base and 4 bases, with 11 bases remaining between them. The CDR3 length is 14 residues. Germline V CDR1 and CDR2: SGHRS, YFSETQ. Here the CDR3 reads CASSLYELSTEAFF. CDR3 nucleotide sequence: TGCGCCAGCAGCTTGTATGAACTCAGCACTGAAGCTTTCTTT.

V is TRBV4-3 and J is TRBJ2-7, with unresolved D. Germline V gives CDR1 LGHNA, CDR2 YSLEER. There are 14 residues in the CDR3. V was trimmed by 2 bases and J by 2 bases, leaving 10 bases between them. CDR3 nucleotide sequence: TGCGCCAGCAGCCAATTTAAAACGGCCTACGAGCAGTACTTC. It encodes CASSQFKTAYEQYF.

This chain joins TRBV7-6 and TRBJ1-3; D not resolved. This CDR3 comprises 16 residues. Deletions cut 6 bases from V and 4 bases from J, with 19 bases between. CDR1 is SGHVS, CDR2 FNYEAQ, per germline. The chain's CDR3 is CASSSAPLSGGNTIYF. The CDR3 bases are TGTGCCAGCAGTTCGGCCCCACTATCGGGCGGAAACACCATATATTTT.

This chain links TRBV30 with TRBJ2-1, with 8 bases fitting TRBD1. The CDR3 spans 13 residues. Looked up from germline, CDR1 is GTSNPN and CDR2 is SVGIG (reference sequence). Trimming at V came to 4 bases and at J to 6 bases, leaving 5 bases not matched to a gene. CDR3 in amino acids: CAWNWGQVNEQFF. DNA of the CDR3: TGTGCCTGGAATTGGGGACAGGTCAATGAGCAGTTCTTC.

This chain connects TRBV5-6 to TRBJ1-4; D is uncertain. The germline V gene encodes CDR1 SGHDT and CDR2 YYEEEE. Trimming shortened V by 4 bases and J by 7 bases, and 11 bases separated the two germline ends. CDR3 length equals 13 residues. CDR3 protein: CASSPLEGEKLFF. CDR3 sequence (DNA): TGTGCCAGCAGCCCCCTAGAAGGTGAAAAACTGTTTTTT.

The genes are TRBV4-3 and TRBJ2-2; D might be TRBD2 (5 bases). The V end was cut by 0 bases, the J end by 1 base, with 9 bases between. Germline assignment: CDR1 LGHNA and CDR2 YSLEER. The CDR3 runs to 16 residues. CDR3 region: CASSQDRGLNTGELFF. In nucleotides, the CDR3 is TGCGCCAGCAGCCAAGATCGCGGGTTGAACACCGGGGAGCTGTTTTTT.

The rearrangement uses TRBV2 and TRBJ2-3; TRBD2 matches 11 bases. This CDR3 region has 16 residues. With V trimmed by 4 bases and J by 2 bases, 5 bases remained unmatched. CDR1 and CDR2 from the germline V gene are SNHLY and FYNNEI. The CDR3 bases are TGTGCCAGCAGTGTAATACTAGCGGGGGTCACAGATACGCAGTATTTT. Amino acids: CASSVILAGVTDTQYF.

V and J are TRBV5-6 and TRBJ2-3; 9 positions agree with TRBD1. This CDR3 spans 15 amino acids. Unmatched junction bases numbered 5, after V lost 4 bases and J lost 2 bases. CDR1 and CDR2 from the germline V gene are SGHDT and YYEEEE. The CDR3 loop reads CASSVGQGYTDTQYF. CDR3 coding DNA: TGTGCCAGCAGCGTGGGACAGGGCTACACAGATACGCAGTATTTT. Complete variable domain (other parts from reference TRBV5-6 and TRBJ2-3): DAGVTQSPTHLIKTRGQQVTLRCSPKSGHDTVSWYQQALGQGPQFIFQYYEEEERQRGNFPDRFSGHQFPNYSSELNVNALLLGDSALYLCASSVGQGYTDTQYFGPGTRLTVL.

The J gene is TRBJ1-3, the V gene TRBV13, with D unresolved. The CDR3 sequence is 16 residues long. Germline CDR1 PRHDT, CDR2 FYEKMQ (reference sequence). V dropped 3 bases and J dropped 0 bases, with 12 bases sitting between them. CDR3 DNA: TGTGCCAGCAGCTTTTCGGCGGTCCGCTCTGGAAACACCATATATTTT. It specifies CASSFSAVRSGNTIYF.